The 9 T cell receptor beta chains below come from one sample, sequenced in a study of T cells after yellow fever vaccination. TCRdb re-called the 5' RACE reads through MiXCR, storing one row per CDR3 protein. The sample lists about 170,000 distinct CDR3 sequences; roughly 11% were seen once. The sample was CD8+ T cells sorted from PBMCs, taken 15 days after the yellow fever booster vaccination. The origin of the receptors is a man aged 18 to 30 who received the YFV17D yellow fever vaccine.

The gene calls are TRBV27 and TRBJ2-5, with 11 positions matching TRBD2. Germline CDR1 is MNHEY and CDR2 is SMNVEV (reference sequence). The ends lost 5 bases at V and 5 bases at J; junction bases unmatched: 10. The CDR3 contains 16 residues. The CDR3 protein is CASSPETSGARETQYF. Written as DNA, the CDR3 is TGTGCCAGCAGTCCCGAGACTAGCGGGGCCCGGGAGACCCAGTACTTC.

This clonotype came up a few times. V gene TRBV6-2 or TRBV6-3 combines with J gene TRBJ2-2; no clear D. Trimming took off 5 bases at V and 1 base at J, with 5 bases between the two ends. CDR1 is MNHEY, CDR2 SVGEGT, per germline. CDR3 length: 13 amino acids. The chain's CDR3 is CASSIWNTGELFF. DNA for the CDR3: TGTGCCAGCAGTATTTGGAACACCGGGGAGCTGTTTTTT.

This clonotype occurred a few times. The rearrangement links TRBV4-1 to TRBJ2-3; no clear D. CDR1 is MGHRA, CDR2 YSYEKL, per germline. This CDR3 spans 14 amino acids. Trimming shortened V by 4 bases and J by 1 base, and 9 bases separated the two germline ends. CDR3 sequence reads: CASSLSPGTDTQYF. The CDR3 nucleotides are TGCGCCAGCAGCCTTTCTCCAGGCACAGATACGCAGTATTTT.

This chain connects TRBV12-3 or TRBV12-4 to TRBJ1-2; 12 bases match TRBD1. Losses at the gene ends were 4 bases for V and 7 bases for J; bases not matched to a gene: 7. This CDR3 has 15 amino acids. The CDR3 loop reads CASSYGTGGAFGYTF. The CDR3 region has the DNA TGTGCCAGCAGTTACGGGACAGGGGGCGCCTTTGGCTACACCTTC.

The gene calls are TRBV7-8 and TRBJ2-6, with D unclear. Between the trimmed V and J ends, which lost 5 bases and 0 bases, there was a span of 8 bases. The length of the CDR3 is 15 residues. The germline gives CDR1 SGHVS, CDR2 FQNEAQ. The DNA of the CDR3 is TGTGCCAGCAGCCTTAAAATCTCTGGGGCCAACGTCCTGACTTTC. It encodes CASSLKISGANVLTF.

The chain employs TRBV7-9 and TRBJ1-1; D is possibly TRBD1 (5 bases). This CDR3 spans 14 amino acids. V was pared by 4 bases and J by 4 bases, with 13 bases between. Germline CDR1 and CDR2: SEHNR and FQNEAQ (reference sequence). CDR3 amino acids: CASSSAPGSTEAFF. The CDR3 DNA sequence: TGTGCCAGCAGCTCAGCCCCAGGGAGCACTGAAGCTTTCTTT.

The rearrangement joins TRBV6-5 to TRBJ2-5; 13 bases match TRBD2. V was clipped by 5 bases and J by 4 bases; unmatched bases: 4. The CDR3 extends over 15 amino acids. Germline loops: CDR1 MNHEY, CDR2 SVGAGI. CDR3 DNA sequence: TGTGCCAGCAGTAGGACTAGCGGGGGCGGAGAGACCCAGTACTTC. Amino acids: CASSRTSGGGETQYF.

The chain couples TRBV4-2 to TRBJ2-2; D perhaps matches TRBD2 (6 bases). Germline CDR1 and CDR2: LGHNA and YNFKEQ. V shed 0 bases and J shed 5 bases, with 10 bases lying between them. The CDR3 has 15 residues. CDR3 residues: CASSQEEGLTGELFF. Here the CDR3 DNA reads TGTGCCAGCAGCCAAGAGGAGGGGCTGACCGGGGAGCTGTTTTTT.

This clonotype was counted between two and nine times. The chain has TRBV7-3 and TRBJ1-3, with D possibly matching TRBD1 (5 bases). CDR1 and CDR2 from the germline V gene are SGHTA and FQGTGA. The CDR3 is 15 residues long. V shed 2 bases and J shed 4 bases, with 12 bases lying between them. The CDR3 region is CASSLGGTPGNTIYF. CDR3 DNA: TGTGCCAGCAGCTTAGGAGGGACTCCAGGAAACACCATATATTTT.